Following are 22 T cell receptor beta chains from one sample sequenced in a study of T cell repertoires in cytomegalovirus infection. These TCRs' antigens remain unknown. TCRdb reprocessed the reads with MiXCR, giving one entry per CDR3 protein. Among about 900,000 distinct CDR3 sequences, approximately 31% were seen once, and the ten largest hold over 10%. The starting material was cultured CD8+ T cells from PBMCs, obtained from culture after CMV antigen stimulation. The source of these receptors is a human donor in good health (CMV status not recorded). Some clones in this sample may be carry-over from other donors' samples.

Many counts were recorded for this clonotype. The chain joins TRBV28 to TRBJ2-7, with 10 bases matching TRBD2. Germline-derived CDR1 and CDR2 are MDHEN and SYDVKM. V gave up 6 bases and J gave up 2 bases; unmatched junction bases: 13. The CDR3 runs to 17 residues. DNA for the CDR3: TGTGCCAGCAGCGACCACCTCGGGACTAGCGAGACCTACGAGCAGTACGTC. The encoded protein is CASSDHLGTSETYEQYV.

The chain is built from TRBV7-4 and TRBJ1-1; TRBD1 is a possible D gene (5 bases). Trimming removed 1 base from V and 4 bases from J, with 13 bases in between. The CDR3 extends over 15 amino acids. Germline CDR1 SGHVT, CDR2 SQSDAQ. The CDR3 DNA is TGTGCCAGCAGCTTAGTCAGGGTGAAAAGCACTGAAGCTTTCTTT. Its protein product is CASSLVRVKSTEAFF.

This clonotype was seen many times. This rearrangement joins TRBV12-3 or TRBV12-4 to TRBJ2-3; 7 bases are shared with TRBD1. The CDR3 totals 13 residues. V gave up 6 bases and J gave up 2 bases; unmatched junction bases: 2. The CDR3 is CASRDRDTDTQYF. The CDR3, as DNA: TGTGCCAGCAGAGACAGGGACACAGATACGCAGTATTTT.

This clonotype was counted between two and nine times. V usage is TRBV20-1 and J usage is TRBJ2-1, with 8 bases matching TRBD2. Germline CDR1 DFQATT, CDR2 SNEGSKA (reference sequence). V shed 1 base, J shed 6 bases, and the junction held 14 bases outside the gene matches. The CDR3 contains 17 residues. CDR3 sequence reads: CSARVPRERGIGNEQFF. The CDR3 DNA follows: TGCAGTGCTAGAGTCCCCAGAGAGCGGGGGATAGGCAATGAGCAGTTCTTC.

CDR3 amino acids: CASSVSERGAFTDTQYF. DNA for the CDR3: TGTGCCAGCAGCGTATCGGAGCGGGGGGCCTTCACAGATACGCAGTATTTT. V is TRBV9 and J is TRBJ2-3, with 9 bases that match TRBD2. The germline V gene encodes CDR1 SGDLS and CDR2 YYNGEE. The trim removed 1 base at V and 2 bases at J, leaving 8 bases unmatched. This CDR3 is 17 amino acids long. The entire variable domain, with the rest obtained from reference TRBV9 and TRBJ2-3, is as follows: DSGVTQTPKHLITATGQRVTLRCSPRSGDLSVYWYQQSLDQGLQFLIQYYNGEERAKGNILERFSAQQFPDLHSELNLSSLELGDSALYFCASSVSERGAFTDTQYFGPGTRLTVL.

There are a few counts of this clonotype. This chain links TRBV20-1 with TRBJ2-3; 13 bases are a match to TRBD2. The CDR3 is 19 amino acids. CDR1 and CDR2 from the germline V gene are DFQATT and SNEGSKA (reference sequence). V was clipped by 0 bases and J by 3 bases; unmatched bases: 12. The CDR3 loop is CSARDQLAGGNPKTDTQYF. CDR3 DNA sequence: TGCAGTGCTAGAGATCAACTAGCGGGGGGGAACCCAAAAACAGATACGCAGTATTTT.

This clonotype showed up just once. A much bigger clone sits one base away, suggesting this may be a read error. V usage is TRBV7-9 and J usage is TRBJ2-2; tentative D call: TRBD2 (6 bases). The CDR3 contains 17 residues. CDR1 and CDR2 (germline): SEHNR, FQNEAQ (reference sequence). This CDR3 is CVSSFPLRTKNTGELFF. DNA for the CDR3: TGTGTCAGCAGCTTCCCCCTCCGGACTAAGAACACCGGGGAGCTGTTTTTT.

J is TRBJ2-5 and V is TRBV24-1; TRBD1 might be the D (5 bases). CDR1 is KGHDR and CDR2 is SFDVKD in the germline V gene. The CDR3 is made up of 14 amino acids. The V end was cut by 2 bases, the J end by 5 bases, with 11 bases between. CDR3 in amino acids: CATSDYPDIETQYF. The CDR3 DNA follows: TGTGCCACCAGTGATTACCCGGACATTGAGACCCAGTACTTC.

This clonotype turned up a few times. The V and J genes are TRBV27 and TRBJ2-3; 7 nucleotides agree with TRBD2. CDR3 length equals 15 residues. V lost 7 bases to trimming and J lost 0 bases; unmatched junction nucleotides: 7. From germline, CDR1 is MNHEY and CDR2 SMNVEV (reference sequence). CDR3 loop: CASTAGTTSTDTQYF. In DNA form, the CDR3 reads TGTGCCAGCACAGCCGGGACTACTAGCACAGATACGCAGTATTTT.

The table lists this clonotype with many counts. The chain carries TRBV7-2 and TRBJ2-1; 8 nucleotides line up with TRBD2. Trimming cost V 2 bases and J 5 bases; bases outside gene matches: 5. This CDR3 is 15 amino acids long. Germline assignment: CDR1 SGHTA and CDR2 FQGNSA. CDR3 DNA sequence: TGTGCCAGCAGCTTACGGCTAGCGGGCGACAATGAGCAGTTCTTC. Protein sequence: CASSLRLAGDNEQFF.

This chain connects TRBV27 to TRBJ2-1; 10 positions agree with TRBD1. CDR3 length: 16 amino acids. V gave up 6 bases and J gave up 2 bases; unmatched junction bases: 7. Germline values: CDR1 MNHEY, CDR2 SMNVEV (reference sequence). Written as DNA, the CDR3 is TGTGCCAGCAGCCGTCAGGGACAGGGGACCTACAATGAGCAGTTCTTC. Encoded protein: CASSRQGQGTYNEQFF.

V gene TRBV9 combines with J gene TRBJ2-1; D is perhaps TRBD1 or TRBD2 (5 bases each). Trimming stripped 4 bases from V and 10 bases from J, with 18 bases between. Germline CDR1 reads SGDLS; CDR2 reads YYNGEE. There are 14 residues in the CDR3. The CDR3 reads CASSFQTAPGEQFF. Written as DNA, the CDR3 is TGTGCCAGCAGCTTCCAGACAGCCCCGGGGGAGCAGTTCTTC.

Many counts were recorded for this clonotype. CDR3 nucleotides: TGTGCCAGCAGCCCCAAAAGCCTTGACCAAGAGACCCAGTACTTC. It is translated as CASSPKSLDQETQYF. The genes are TRBV7-8 and TRBJ2-5, with D uncertain. Deletions cut 5 bases from V and 0 bases from J, with 13 bases between. This CDR3 spans 15 amino acids. Germline V gene lookup returns CDR1 SGHVS and CDR2 FQNEAQ.

The table lists this clonotype with a few counts. The CDR3 sequence: CAPPKDQNTGELFF. CDR3 nucleotide sequence: TGTGCCCCGCCAAAGGACCAGAACACCGGGGAGCTGTTTTTT. The V gene is TRBV10-3, the J gene TRBJ2-2, with D hard to call. The CDR3 length is 14 residues. Germline V gene data show CDR1 as ENHRY and CDR2 as SYGVKD. Between the trimmed V and J ends, which lost 11 bases and 1 base, there was a span of 14 bases.

A few counts support this clonotype. The J gene is TRBJ1-2, the V gene TRBV6-2 or TRBV6-3; D call uncertain. Germline V gene lookup returns CDR1 MNHEY and CDR2 SVGEGT. Trimming took off 6 bases at V and 2 bases at J, with 13 bases between the two ends. CDR3 length: 14 residues. The CDR3 protein is CASSYLGANYGYTF. DNA for the CDR3: TGTGCCAGCAGCTACCTCGGAGCCAACTATGGCTACACCTTC.

This clonotype was counted between two and nine times. The chain has TRBV4-1 and TRBJ2-7; 10 nucleotides line up with TRBD2. V was clipped by 4 bases and J by 3 bases; unmatched bases: 12. CDR3 length equals 17 residues. Per the germline V gene, CDR1 is MGHRA and CDR2 is YSYEKL. The CDR3 region has the DNA TGCGCCAGCAGCCTCCCTGCCCTAGCGGGGGTCTACTACGAGCAGTACTTC. This sequence encodes CASSLPALAGVYYEQYF.

This chain links TRBV7-6 with TRBJ2-1; D may be TRBD2 (6 bases). V dropped 5 bases and J dropped 9 bases, with 17 bases sitting between them. CDR1 and CDR2 from the germline V gene are SGHVS and FNYEAQ. There are 14 residues in the CDR3. CDR3 loop: CASSPRLGGGEQFF. The CDR3 DNA reads TGTGCCAGCAGCCCCCGACTTGGGGGAGGTGAGCAGTTCTTC.

Remarks on this clonotype: With a much larger clone just one base away, this may be a read error. The rearrangement links TRBV7-9 to TRBJ2-1; D gene unclear. This CDR3 comprises 15 residues. Per the germline V gene, CDR1 is SEHNR and CDR2 is FQNEAQ (reference sequence). CDR3 DNA: TGTGTCAGCAGCTTAGTACGGAGCTCCTACAATGAGCAGTTCTTC. Protein product: CVSSLVRSSYNEQFF.

This rearrangement joins TRBV10-3 to TRBJ2-5; no reliable D call. This CDR3 comprises 13 residues. V was trimmed by 4 bases and J by 1 base, leaving 7 bases between them. The germline V gene has CDR1 ENHRY and CDR2 SYGVKD. In DNA form, the CDR3 reads TGTGCCATCAGTGGACGGCTCCAAGAGACCCAGTACTTC. This sequence encodes CAISGRLQETQYF.

The rearrangement links TRBV24-1 to TRBJ2-1; 12 bases fit TRBD2. Germline values: CDR1 KGHDR, CDR2 SFDVKD. The CDR3 spans 16 residues. V was clipped by 3 bases and J by 7 bases; unmatched bases: 6. The CDR3 sequence is CATSDPSGGALNEQFF. In DNA, the CDR3 is TGTGCCACCAGTGATCCTAGCGGGGGGGCCCTGAATGAGCAGTTCTTC.

The chain joins TRBV24-1 to TRBJ1-5; unclear D gene. The CDR3 is 14 amino acids. V shed 9 bases and J shed 1 base, with 12 bases lying between them. Germline V gene data show CDR1 as KGHDR and CDR2 as SFDVKD. The CDR3 DNA reads TGTGCCACCCCTAGGGAGGCGAGCAATCAGCCCCAGCATTTT. Amino acid sequence: CATPREASNQPQHF.

In DNA, the CDR3 is TGTGCCAGCAGTTTCCTAGCGGGGATTATTCACAATGAGCAGTTCTTC. Its translation: CASSFLAGIIHNEQFF. V usage is TRBV27 and J usage is TRBJ2-1; 9 nucleotides line up with TRBD2. The J segment lost 5 bases and the V segment lost 3 bases, leaving 8 bases of the junction unmatched. The CDR3 sequence is 16 residues long. The germline CDR1 and CDR2 sequences are MNHEY and SMNVEV (reference sequence).